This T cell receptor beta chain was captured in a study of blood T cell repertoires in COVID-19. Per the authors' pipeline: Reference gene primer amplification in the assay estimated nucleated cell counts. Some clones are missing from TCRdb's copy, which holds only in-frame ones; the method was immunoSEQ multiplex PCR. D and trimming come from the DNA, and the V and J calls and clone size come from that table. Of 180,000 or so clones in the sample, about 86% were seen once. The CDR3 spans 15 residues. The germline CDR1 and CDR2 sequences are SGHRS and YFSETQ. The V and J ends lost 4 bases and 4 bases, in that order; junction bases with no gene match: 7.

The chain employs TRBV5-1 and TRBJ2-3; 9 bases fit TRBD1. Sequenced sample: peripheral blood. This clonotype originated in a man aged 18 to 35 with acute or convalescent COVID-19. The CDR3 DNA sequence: TGCGCCAGCAGCGTACAGGGGGCCCACGCAGATACGCAGTATTTT. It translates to CASSVQGAHADTQYF.